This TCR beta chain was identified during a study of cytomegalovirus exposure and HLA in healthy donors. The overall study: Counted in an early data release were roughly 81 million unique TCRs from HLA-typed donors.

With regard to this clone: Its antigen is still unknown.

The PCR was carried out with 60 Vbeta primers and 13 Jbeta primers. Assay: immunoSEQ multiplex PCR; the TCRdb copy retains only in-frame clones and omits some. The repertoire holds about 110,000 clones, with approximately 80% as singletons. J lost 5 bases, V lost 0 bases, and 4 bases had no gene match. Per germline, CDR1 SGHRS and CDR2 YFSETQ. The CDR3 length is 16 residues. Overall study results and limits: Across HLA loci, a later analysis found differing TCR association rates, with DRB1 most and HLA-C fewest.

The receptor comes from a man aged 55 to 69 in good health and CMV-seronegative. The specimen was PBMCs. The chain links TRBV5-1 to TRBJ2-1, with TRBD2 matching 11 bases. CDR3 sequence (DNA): TGCGCCAGCAGCTTGGTACGTAGCGGGGGGGACAATGAGCAGTTCTTC. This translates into CASSLVRSGGDNEQFF.